A selection of T cell receptor beta chains follows, all from one sample in a study of blood T cells in healthy people across ages. TCRdb fed the 5' RACE reads into MiXCR, producing one record per CDR3 protein. The sample has roughly 1,800,000 distinct CDR3 sequences; about 50% are singletons. The sample comprised blood. Every receptor here comes from a woman in her 40s in good health. Both conserved end residues are part of each CDR3. A D gene is named only where the DNA matches it firmly. The size of a clone is reported for some rows only, either as once, few or many, or as a class for expanded clones.

v_gene	d_gene	abundance	j_gene	CDR3nt	CDR3aa
TRBV4-1	TRBD2	few	TRBJ2-3	TGCGCCAGCAGCCAAGCGGAGCGGGGGTCAGATACGCAGTATTTT	CASSQAERGSDTQYF
TRBV2	TRBD2	NA	TRBJ2-3	TGTGCCAGCAGTGGGCTAGCGGAGGGGACAGATACGCAGTATTTT	CASSGLAEGTDTQYF
TRBV18	NA	NA	TRBJ2-5	TGTGCCAGCTCACCTCCCGATCCTGAAGAGACCCAGTACTTC	CASSPPDPEETQYF
TRBV6-2/TRBV6-3	TRBD1	NA	TRBJ2-5	TGTGCCAGCAGTCACCACGGGACAGGGGCTCGGGAGACCCAGTACTTC	CASSHHGTGARETQYF
TRBV27	NA	once	TRBJ1-5	TGTGCCAGCAGCCGGGCCATCAATCAGCCCCAGCATTTT	CASSRAINQPQHF
TRBV29-1	NA	NA	TRBJ2-7	TGCAGCGGGGGAGAGAGCTCCTACGAGCAGTACTTC	CSGGESSYEQYF
TRBV10-3	NA	few	TRBJ1-6	TGTGCCATCAGTGGGACTTCGGGGTCACCCCTCCACTTT	CAISGTSGSPLHF
TRBV6-2/TRBV6-3	NA	NA	TRBJ1-2	TGTGCCAGCAAAGGGGGGCTTGGCTACACCTTC	CASKGGLGYTF
TRBV6-6	TRBD2	medium-sized	TRBJ2-5	TGTGCCAGCAGTACCCACGGGGGGTGGGAGACCCAGTACTTC	CASSTHGGWETQYF
TRBV6-5	NA	NA	TRBJ1-4	TGTGCCAGCAGTTACTCGTATAATGAAAAACTGTTTTTT	CASSYSYNEKLFF
TRBV12-3/TRBV12-4	NA	NA	TRBJ2-3	TGTGCCAGCACCCCCAGCGGGTCTAGCACAGATACGCAGTATTTT	CASTPSGSSTDTQYF
TRBV18	TRBD1	few	TRBJ2-5	TGTGCCAGCTCACCACCAAGTTGGGCCAGGGACAGAGATAAAGAGACCCAGTACTTC	CASSPPSWARDRDKETQYF